This TCR beta chain comes out of a study of blood T cell repertoires in COVID-19. Across the study: Samples of COVID-19 (acute and convalescent) were obtained from the United States, Italy and Spain. PBMCs, B-cell-depleted T cells, or T cells were the source of the cDNA or gDNA that made up the material.

V was shortened by 0 bases and J by 4 bases, with 13 bases between the two germline ends. CDR1 and CDR2 (germline): SGHRS, YFSETQ. This CDR3 region has 16 residues. As handled by the study authors: Reference gene primers were amplified, and this amplification served to estimate nucleated cell counts. Data came from immunoSEQ multiplex PCR; TCRdb stores just in-frame clones and leaves some out. D and trimming were read from the DNA, whereas the V and J calls and clone size are those reported in that table. Altogether under 250,000 clones are present, around 83% being singletons, with the ten largest covering less than 4%.

V is TRBV5-1 and J is TRBJ1-4, with a tentative D call TRBD1 (6 bases). The sequenced sample consisted of peripheral blood. The receptor's source is a woman under 30 with acute or convalescent COVID-19. The CDR3 DNA follows: TGCGCCAGCAGCTTGGGGCCAGGGGACCTTAATGAAAAACTGTTTTTT. Amino acids: CASSLGPGDLNEKLFF.